One and the same sample provided the 3 T cell receptor beta chains below, sequenced in a study of cytomegalovirus exposure and HLA in healthy donors. Both 60 Vbeta primers and 13 Jbeta primers went into the PCR. Repertoires were generated with immunoSEQ multiplex PCR, while TCRdb's copy carries only in-frame clones and drops some. The profile covers 90,000 to 120,000 clones, with over 65% appearing a single time and less than 15% taken by the ten largest. What was sequenced was PBMCs. These receptors all come from a woman aged 40 to 55 in good health and CMV-seropositive.

The gene calls are TRBV7-2 and TRBJ1-2; 8 positions agree with TRBD1. Looked up from germline, CDR1 is SGHTA and CDR2 is FQGNSA. This CDR3 has 14 residues. The junction had 2 bases not matched to a gene; V was cut back by 5 bases and J by 0 bases. CDR3 coding DNA: TGTGCCAGCAGCCCAGGGGGCGCTAACTATGGCTACACCTTC. Amino acid sequence: CASSPGGANYGYTF.

V is TRBV6-1 and J is TRBJ1-2, with D perhaps matching TRBD1 (5 bases). The CDR3 is 12 amino acids. Per the germline V gene, CDR1 is MNHNS and CDR2 is SASEGT. The V end lost 7 bases, the J end lost 7 bases, and 13 bases lay between the germline ends. CDR3 sequence reads: CASTQGYSGYTF. CDR3 coding DNA: TGTGCCAGCACCCAGGGATATAGTGGCTACACCTTC.

This rearrangement joins TRBV6-6 to TRBJ1-6, with TRBD1 as a possible D gene (6 bases). Per germline, CDR1 MNHNY and CDR2 SVGAGI (reference sequence). Deletions cut 5 bases from V and 8 bases from J, with 10 bases between. This CDR3 is built from 13 residues. The CDR3 DNA reads TGTGCCAGCAGTACCAACAGGGATTCACCCCTCCACTTT. Its protein is CASSTNRDSPLHF.